A selection of T cell receptor beta chains follows, all from one sample in a study of beta chain features in type 1 diabetes. Only in-frame clones appear in the TCRdb table, and some are missing; sequencing was by immunoSEQ multiplex PCR. This sample has roughly 700,000 clones; roughly 13% occur once, and the top ten carry 0.02% to 0.025%. Sequencing was done on a sample of naive CD4+ T cells from blood. The receptors derive from a man aged 18 to 29 with type 1 diabetes. The CDR3 runs from the conserved cysteine through the conserved F or W. The D gene is left open where the match is weak. Not all rows give a size; the values are once, few, many and, for expanded clones, a class.

clone_size,d_call,v_call,j_call,cdr3_aa,cdr3_nt
-,TRBD1,TRBV29-1,TRBJ1-2,CSVEDRGQGPYYGYTF,TGCAGCGTTGAAGATCGCGGACAGGGCCCTTACTATGGCTACACCTTC
few,-,TRBV7-3,TRBJ1-1,CASSGTVNTEAFF,TGTGCCAGCAGCGGAACAGTGAACACTGAAGCTTTCTTT
-,-,TRBV2,TRBJ2-1,CASRVRTNEQFF,TGTGCCAGCAGGGTGCGCACCAATGAGCAGTTCTTC
few,-,TRBV10-1,TRBJ2-6,CASSESTGANVLTF,TGCGCCAGCAGTGAGTCGACTGGGGCCAACGTCCTGACTTTC
-,-,TRBV10-3,TRBJ1-2,CAIRDNSGGYTF,TGTGCCATCAGGGACAACTCTGGGGGCTACACCTTC
few,-,TRBV29-1,TRBJ2-7,CSVALGTYEQYF,TGCAGCGTTGCACTGGGAACCTACGAGCAGTACTTC
-,-,TRBV9,TRBJ2-5,CASSVGFQETQYF,TGTGCCAGCAGCGTAGGGTTCCAAGAGACCCAGTACTTC
few,-,TRBV2,TRBJ1-1,CASSLAGHRNTEAFF,TGTGCCAGCAGTCTCGCGGGACATAGGAACACTGAAGCTTTCTTT
few,TRBD2,TRBV28,TRBJ2-7,CASSSPGGHLSSYEQYF,TGTGCCAGCAGTTCCCCGGGGGGGCACCTTAGCTCCTACGAGCAGTACTTC
few,-,TRBV5-1,TRBJ2-1,CASSVQGNEQFF,TGCGCCAGCAGCGTACAGGGAAATGAGCAGTTCTTC
few,TRBD1,TRBV5-5,TRBJ2-5,CASSKRQGITETQYF,TGTGCCAGCAGCAAGAGACAGGGGATTACAGAGACCCAGTACTTC
-,-,TRBV7-8,TRBJ1-2,CASSLGGPYGTF,TGTGCCAGCAGCTTAGGGGGGCCATACGGCACCTTC
few,TRBD1,TRBV6-5,TRBJ1-1,CASSKGTAMQAFF,TGTGCCAGCAGTAAAGGGACAGCAATGCAGGCTTTCTTT
-,-,TRBV19,TRBJ2-5,CASSISPQETQYF,TGTGCCAGTAGTATAAGTCCCCAAGAGACCCAGTACTTC
-,-,TRBV5-4,TRBJ1-1,CASSLRTGNTEAFF,TGTGCCAGCAGCCTGAGGACGGGGAACACTGAAGCTTTCTTT
few,-,TRBV4-1,TRBJ2-1,CASSQDRTGFYNEQFF,TGCGCCAGCAGCCAAGATCGCACAGGGTTCTACAATGAGCAGTTCTTC
-,-,TRBV7-8,TRBJ1-2,CASSLKSGAGYGYTF,TGTGCCAGCAGCTTAAAGTCAGGGGCGGGCTATGGCTACACCTTC
-,TRBD1,TRBV6-1,TRBJ1-2,CASSDNRQGIRGGYTF,TGTGCCAGCAGTGACAACCGACAGGGAATTCGAGGTGGCTACACCTTC
-,-,TRBV2,TRBJ2-5,CASRRATQETQYF,TGTGCCAGCAGGAGAGCGACACAGGAGACCCAGTACTTC
few,-,TRBV30,TRBJ2-2,CAWTWGVTGELFF,TGTGCCTGGACTTGGGGAGTAACCGGGGAGCTGTTTTTT
-,-,TRBV5-1,TRBJ2-7,CASSLTGSSSYEQYF,TGCGCCAGCAGCTTGACAGGGAGCAGCTCCTACGAGCAGTACTTC
once,-,TRBV6-7,TRBJ1-6,CASSYSAGVSPLHF,TGTGCCAGCAGTTACTCGGCAGGGGTCTCACCCCTCCACTTT
-,TRBD2,TRBV9,TRBJ2-3,CASSVELAPTDTQYF,TGTGCCAGCAGCGTAGAACTAGCGCCGACAGATACGCAGTATTTT
-,-,TRBV2,TRBJ2-2,CASSQGNTGELFF,TGTGCCAGCAGTCAGGGGAACACCGGGGAGCTGTTTTTT
-,-,TRBV7-2,TRBJ2-7,CASSISGAGNSYEQYF,TGTGCCAGCAGCATCTCAGGGGCAGGAAACTCCTACGAGCAGTACTTC
few,-,TRBV11-3,TRBJ1-1,CASSSASTAYHKAFF,TGTGCCAGCAGCTCAGCCTCGACGGCTTACCATAAAGCTTTCTTT
few,-,TRBV4-1,TRBJ2-1,CASSQGAAGGGFSYNEQFF,TGCGCCAGCAGCCAAGGGGCCGCGGGCGGGGGCTTCTCCTACAATGAGCAGTTCTTC
few,-,TRBV27,TRBJ2-5,CASSSLQGGETQYF,TGTGCCAGCAGTTCTCTACAGGGGGGGGAGACCCAGTACTTC
-,-,TRBV18,TRBJ2-3,CASSPLAGATTQYF,TGTGCCAGCTCACCTCTGGCGGGGGCGACTACGCAGTATTTT
-,-,TRBV19,TRBJ2-5,CASSIVAIGWETQYF,TGTGCCAGTAGTATAGTGGCGATAGGGTGGGAGACCCAGTACTTC
few,TRBD1,TRBV2,TRBJ2-3,CATRDRGTDTQYF,TGTGCCACCCGGGACAGGGGAACAGATACGCAGTATTTT
-,-,TRBV6-1,TRBJ2-7,CASRDSYEQYF,TGTGCCAGCAGGGACAGTTACGAGCAGTACTTC
few,-,TRBV15,TRBJ1-1,CATSRADREAFF,TGTGCCACCAGCAGAGCCGACCGTGAAGCTTTCTTT
few,TRBD1,TRBV6-1,TRBJ2-3,CAIQQGAGTDTQYF,TGTGCCATCCAACAGGGGGCTGGCACAGATACGCAGTATTTT
-,-,TRBV13,TRBJ1-1,CASSSGLSDTEAFF,TGTGCCAGCAGCTCGGGACTATCAGACACTGAAGCTTTCTTT
-,-,TRBV5-6,TRBJ2-7,CASSLLHEQYF,TGTGCCAGCAGCTTGTTACACGAGCAGTACTTC
few,-,TRBV19,TRBJ2-1,CASSPPLGQGTRYNEQFF,TGTGCCAGTAGTCCGCCTCTGGGGCAGGGGACGCGGTACAATGAGCAGTTCTTC
few,-,TRBV21-1,TRBJ2-5,CASSKAATWHF,TGTGCCAGCAGCAAAGCCGCCACCTGGCACTTC
few,-,TRBV16,TRBJ2-3,CASSLRTSQGTQYF,TGTGCCAGCAGCCTGCGGACCTCGCAGGGTACGCAGTATTTT
few,-,TRBV30,TRBJ2-7,CAWSNNGLNEQYF,TGTGCCTGGAGTAATAACGGGCTGAACGAGCAGTACTTC
few,-,TRBV29-1,TRBJ2-1,CSVQQGEEQFF,TGCAGCGTTCAACAGGGCGAGGAGCAGTTCTTC
-,-,TRBV6-1,TRBJ1-2,CASTRPPNYGYTF,TGTGCCAGCACAAGACCACCTAACTATGGCTACACCTTC
few,-,TRBV7-9,TRBJ2-3,CATGLTDTQYF,TGTGCCACGGGATTAACAGATACGCAGTATTTT
-,TRBD1,TRBV29-1,TRBJ2-2,CSARTGSTGELFF,TGCAGCGCAAGGACAGGGTCCACCGGGGAGCTGTTTTTT
-,-,TRBV12-2,TRBJ1-1,CASRPHIPEAFF,TGTGCAAGTCGCCCACATATACCTGAAGCTTTCTTT
-,-,TRBV19,TRBJ1-5,CASRTYSNQPQHF,TGTGCCAGTCGGACCTATAGCAATCAGCCCCAGCATTTT
-,-,TRBV6-5,TRBJ1-1,CASSYTAYSEAFF,TGTGCCAGCAGTTACACCGCTTACAGTGAAGCTTTCTTT
few,TRBD2,TRBV9,TRBJ2-1,CASSAWASGATSYNEQFF,TGTGCCAGCAGCGCCTGGGCTAGCGGGGCCACGTCCTACAATGAGCAGTTCTTC
few,-,TRBV10-3,TRBJ1-4,CAISESDRTNEKLFF,TGTGCCATCAGTGAGTCCGACCGAACTAATGAAAAACTGTTTTTT